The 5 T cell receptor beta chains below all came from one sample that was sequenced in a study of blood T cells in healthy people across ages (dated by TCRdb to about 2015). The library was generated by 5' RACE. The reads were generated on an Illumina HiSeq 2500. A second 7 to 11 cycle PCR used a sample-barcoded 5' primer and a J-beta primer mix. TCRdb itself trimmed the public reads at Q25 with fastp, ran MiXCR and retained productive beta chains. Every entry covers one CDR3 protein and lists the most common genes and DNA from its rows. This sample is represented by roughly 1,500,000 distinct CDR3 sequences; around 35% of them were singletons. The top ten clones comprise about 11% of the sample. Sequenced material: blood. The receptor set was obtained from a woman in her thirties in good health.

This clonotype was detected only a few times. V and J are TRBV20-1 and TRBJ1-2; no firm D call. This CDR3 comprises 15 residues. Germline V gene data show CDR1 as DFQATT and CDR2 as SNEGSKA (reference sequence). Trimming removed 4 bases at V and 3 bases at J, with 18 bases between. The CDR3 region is CSAKLFGLGYYGYTF. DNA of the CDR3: TGCAGTGCTAAGCTATTCGGATTGGGTTACTATGGCTACACCTTC.

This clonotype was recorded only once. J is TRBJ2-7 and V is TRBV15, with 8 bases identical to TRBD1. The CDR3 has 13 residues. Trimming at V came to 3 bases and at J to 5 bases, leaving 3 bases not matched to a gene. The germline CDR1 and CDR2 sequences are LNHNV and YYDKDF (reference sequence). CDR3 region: CATSRDRDHEQYF. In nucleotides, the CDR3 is TGTGCCACCAGCAGGGACAGGGACCACGAGCAGTACTTC.

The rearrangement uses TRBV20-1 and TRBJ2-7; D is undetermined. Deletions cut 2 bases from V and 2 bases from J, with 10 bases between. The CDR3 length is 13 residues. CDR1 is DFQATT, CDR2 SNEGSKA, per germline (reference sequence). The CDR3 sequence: CSARTTSAYEQYF. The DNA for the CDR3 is TGCAGTGCTAGAACTACCTCAGCCTACGAGCAGTACTTC.

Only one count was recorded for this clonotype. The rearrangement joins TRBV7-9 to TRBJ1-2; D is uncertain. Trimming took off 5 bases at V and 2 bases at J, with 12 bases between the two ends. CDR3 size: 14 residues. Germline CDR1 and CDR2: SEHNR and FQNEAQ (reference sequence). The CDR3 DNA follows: TGTGCCAGCAGCATCGGAGGGAGGAACTATGGCTACACCTTC. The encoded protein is CASSIGGRNYGYTF.

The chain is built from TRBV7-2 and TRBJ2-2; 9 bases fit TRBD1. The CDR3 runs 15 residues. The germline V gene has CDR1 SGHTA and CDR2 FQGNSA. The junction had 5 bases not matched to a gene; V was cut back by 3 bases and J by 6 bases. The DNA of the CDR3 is TGTGCCAGCAGCTTGAAGGGACAGGGAGCCGGGGAGCTGTTTTTT. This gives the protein CASSLKGQGAGELFF.